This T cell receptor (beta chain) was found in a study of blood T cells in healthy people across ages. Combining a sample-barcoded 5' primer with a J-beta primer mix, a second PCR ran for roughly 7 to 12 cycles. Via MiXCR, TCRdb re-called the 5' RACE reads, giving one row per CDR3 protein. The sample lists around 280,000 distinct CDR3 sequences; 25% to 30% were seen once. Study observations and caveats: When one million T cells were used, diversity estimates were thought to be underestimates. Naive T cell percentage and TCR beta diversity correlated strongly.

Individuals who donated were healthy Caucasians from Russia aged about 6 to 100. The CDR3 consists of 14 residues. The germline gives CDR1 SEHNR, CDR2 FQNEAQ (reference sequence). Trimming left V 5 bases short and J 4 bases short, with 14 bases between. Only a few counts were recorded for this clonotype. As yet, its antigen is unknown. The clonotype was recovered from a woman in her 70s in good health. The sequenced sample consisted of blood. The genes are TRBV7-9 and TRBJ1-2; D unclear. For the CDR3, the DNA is TGTGCCAGCAGCCCCGCCGGGTTTGCCTATGGCTACACCTTC. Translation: CASSPAGFAYGYTF.